Sequencing of this TCR beta chain was carried out in a study of blood T cell repertoires in COVID-19. About the research overall: The United States, Italy and Spain supplied acute and convalescent COVID-19 samples. The analysed material was cDNA or gDNA that came from T cells, B-cell-depleted T cells, or PBMCs.

The CDR3 consists of 12 residues. Germline V gene lookup returns CDR1 SGHRS and CDR2 YFSETQ. V was pared by 1 base and J by 14 bases, with 6 bases of the junction left unmatched. As processed by the authors: By means of reference gene primer amplification, nucleated cell counts were estimated. Libraries were prepared by immunoSEQ multiplex PCR; TCRdb keeps only in-frame clonotypes and omits some of them. V, J and clone size were drawn from that table, and D and trimming were deduced from the DNA. The repertoire includes under 350,000 clones, over 75% of them detected once, and 13% sits in the top ten.

The sequencing sample was made of peripheral blood. The chain uses TRBV5-1 and TRBJ2-1; TRBD2 aligns across 7 bases. The origin of this receptor is a human donor in a cohort sampled during active COVID-19. The CDR3: CASSLMDGGEFF. DNA of the CDR3: TGCGCCAGCAGCTTGATGGATGGGGGGGAGTTCTTC.